Listed below are T cell receptor beta chains from one sample, sequenced in a study of blood T cell repertoires in COVID-19. Here immunoSEQ multiplex PCR was the method, and the copy in TCRdb shows in-frame clones only, minus some. Of roughly 380,000 clones listed, roughly 86% are singletons. Sample: PBMCs or T cells enriched from blood (not recorded which). These receptors all stem from a woman aged 30 to 39 who had been exposed to COVID-19. Both conserved end residues are part of each CDR3. D genes are given only for firm matches. Only some rows state a clone size, as once, few, many or a class for expanded clones.

clone size: -; V gene: TRBV6-6; J gene: TRBJ2-1; D gene: TRBD2; CDR3 protein: CASSYIAGVSYNEQFF; CDR3 DNA: TGTGCCAGCAGTTACATAGCGGGAGTGTCCTACAATGAGCAGTTCTTC
clone size: -; V gene: TRBV5-1; J gene: TRBJ2-1; D gene: TRBD1; CDR3 protein: CASSLTGGWSSYNEQFF; CDR3 DNA: TGCGCCAGCAGCTTAACAGGGGGCTGGAGCTCCTACAATGAGCAGTTCTTC
clone size: -; V gene: TRBV11-3; J gene: TRBJ1-6; D gene: -; CDR3 protein: CASSSEGDPGYSPLHF; CDR3 DNA: TGTGCCAGCAGCTCCGAAGGTGACCCGGGATATTCACCCCTCCACTTT
clone size: once; V gene: TRBV3-1/TRBV3-2; J gene: TRBJ2-1; D gene: -; CDR3 protein: CASSQVSVGGEQFF; CDR3 DNA: TGTGCCAGCAGCCAAGTATCCGTCGGTGGTGAGCAGTTCTTC
clone size: -; V gene: TRBV29-1; J gene: TRBJ2-3; D gene: TRBD1; CDR3 protein: CSVGGTATDTQYF; CDR3 DNA: TGCAGCGTTGGGGGGACAGCCACAGATACGCAGTATTTT
clone size: -; V gene: TRBV14; J gene: TRBJ2-7; D gene: -; CDR3 protein: CASSHLRGPYEQYF; CDR3 DNA: TGTGCCAGCAGCCACCTCAGGGGTCCCTACGAGCAGTACTTC
clone size: once; V gene: TRBV11-2; J gene: TRBJ2-7; D gene: -; CDR3 protein: CASSRGPGKTREYEQYF; CDR3 DNA: TGTGCCAGCAGCCGCGGACCCGGAAAAACGAGGGAATACGAGCAGTACTTC
clone size: -; V gene: TRBV29-1; J gene: TRBJ2-7; D gene: -; CDR3 protein: CSVDAQGDNEQYF; CDR3 DNA: TGCAGCGTTGACGCGCAGGGCGATAACGAGCAGTACTTC
clone size: -; V gene: TRBV12-5; J gene: TRBJ2-7; D gene: TRBD1; CDR3 protein: CASGPGTVTYEQYF; CDR3 DNA: TGTGCTAGTGGTCCGGGGACAGTTACTTACGAGCAGTACTTC
clone size: -; V gene: TRBV9; J gene: TRBJ2-5; D gene: TRBD2; CDR3 protein: CASSVGGTSVETQYF; CDR3 DNA: TGTGCCAGCAGCGTAGGGGGGACTAGCGTTGAGACCCAGTACTTC
clone size: -; V gene: TRBV29-1; J gene: TRBJ1-1; D gene: -; CDR3 protein: CSVGTGGRPEAFF; CDR3 DNA: TGCAGCGTTGGAACGGGGGGCCGACCCGAAGCTTTCTTT
clone size: -; V gene: TRBV28; J gene: TRBJ1-1; D gene: TRBD1; CDR3 protein: CASSLESFDRDEAFF; CDR3 DNA: TGTGCCAGCAGTTTGGAATCGTTTGACAGGGATGAAGCTTTCTTT
clone size: -; V gene: TRBV29-1; J gene: TRBJ1-3; D gene: -; CDR3 protein: CSVEAGGGNTIYF; CDR3 DNA: TGCAGCGTTGAAGCGGGAGGTGGAAACACCATATATTTT
clone size: -; V gene: TRBV12-3/TRBV12-4; J gene: TRBJ2-7; D gene: -; CDR3 protein: CASSLGGDSSPRF; CDR3 DNA: TGTGCCAGCAGTTTAGGGGGGGACAGCTCTCCGCGCTTC
clone size: -; V gene: TRBV11-2; J gene: TRBJ1-4; D gene: TRBD1; CDR3 protein: CASSLDRRTGGEKLFF; CDR3 DNA: TGTGCCAGCAGCTTAGATAGGCGGACAGGGGGTGAAAAACTGTTTTTT
clone size: -; V gene: TRBV18; J gene: TRBJ1-6; D gene: -; CDR3 protein: CASSPRSRGDSPLHF; CDR3 DNA: TGTGCCAGCTCACCAAGGAGCAGGGGAGATTCACCCCTCCACTTT
clone size: -; V gene: TRBV7-2; J gene: TRBJ2-5; D gene: TRBD2; CDR3 protein: CASSSKTSGSWETQYF; CDR3 DNA: TGTGCCAGCAGCTCGAAAACTAGCGGGAGTTGGGAGACCCAGTACTTC
clone size: -; V gene: TRBV14; J gene: TRBJ2-1; D gene: TRBD2; CDR3 protein: CASSQVDGRGEQFF; CDR3 DNA: TGTGCCAGCAGCCAAGTCGATGGGAGGGGTGAGCAGTTCTTC
clone size: -; V gene: TRBV27; J gene: TRBJ2-1; D gene: -; CDR3 protein: CASSQAPGVDEQFF; CDR3 DNA: TGTGCCAGCAGTCAGGCCCCCGGGGTCGATGAGCAGTTCTTC
clone size: -; V gene: TRBV5-1; J gene: TRBJ2-1; D gene: TRBD2; CDR3 protein: CASSAWTSGNEQFF; CDR3 DNA: TGCGCCAGCAGCGCCTGGACTAGCGGCAATGAGCAGTTCTTC
clone size: -; V gene: TRBV14; J gene: TRBJ2-7; D gene: -; CDR3 protein: CASSKIGGTATYEQYF; CDR3 DNA: TGTGCCAGCAGTAAGATCGGAGGGACAGCTACCTACGAGCAGTACTTC
clone size: -; V gene: TRBV30; J gene: TRBJ2-6; D gene: -; CDR3 protein: CASRRGITTGANVLTF; CDR3 DNA: TGTGCCTCACGGCGGGGAATAACTACAGGGGCCAACGTCCTGACTTTC
clone size: -; V gene: TRBV5-8; J gene: TRBJ1-5; D gene: -; CDR3 protein: CASSFWQFNQPQHF; CDR3 DNA: TGTGCCAGCAGCTTCTGGCAGTTCAATCAGCCCCAGCATTTT
clone size: -; V gene: TRBV28; J gene: TRBJ2-1; D gene: TRBD2; CDR3 protein: CASSSPTSPIINEQFF; CDR3 DNA: TGTGCCAGCAGTTCCCCGACTAGCCCGATAATCAATGAGCAGTTCTTC
clone size: -; V gene: TRBV6-5; J gene: TRBJ1-6; D gene: -; CDR3 protein: CASSYSTGPHSPLHF; CDR3 DNA: TGTGCCAGCAGTTACTCGACAGGCCCCCATTCACCCCTCCACTTT
clone size: -; V gene: TRBV5-4; J gene: TRBJ2-7; D gene: TRBD2; CDR3 protein: CASSRTSGPYEQYF; CDR3 DNA: TGTGCCAGCAGCCGGACTAGCGGACCCTACGAGCAGTACTTC
clone size: few; V gene: TRBV5-1; J gene: TRBJ1-2; D gene: -; CDR3 protein: CASSTAYQSRYGYTF; CDR3 DNA: TGCGCCAGCAGCACAGCCTACCAATCCCGGTATGGCTACACCTTC
clone size: -; V gene: TRBV4-1; J gene: TRBJ2-5; D gene: TRBD2; CDR3 protein: CASSPIGGSGYQETQYF; CDR3 DNA: TGCGCCAGCAGCCCCATAGGCGGGAGTGGGTACCAAGAGACCCAGTACTTC
clone size: -; V gene: TRBV7-9; J gene: TRBJ1-2; D gene: TRBD1; CDR3 protein: CASSFHFPGQGSGGYTF; CDR3 DNA: TGTGCCAGCAGCTTCCACTTTCCGGGACAGGGGTCGGGTGGCTACACCTTC
clone size: -; V gene: TRBV7-8; J gene: TRBJ1-5; D gene: TRBD1; CDR3 protein: CASSLGQGARSNQPQHF; CDR3 DNA: TGTGCCAGCAGCTTAGGGCAGGGGGCGCGGAGCAATCAGCCCCAGCATTTT
clone size: -; V gene: TRBV5-1; J gene: TRBJ2-5; D gene: TRBD2; CDR3 protein: CASGLRLAAYQETQYF; CDR3 DNA: TGCGCCAGCGGACTTCGACTAGCGGCTTACCAAGAGACCCAGTACTTC
clone size: -; V gene: TRBV7-3; J gene: TRBJ2-1; D gene: -; CDR3 protein: CASSPQGGFLFF; CDR3 DNA: TGTGCCAGCAGTCCACAGGGAGGGTTTCTGTTCTTC
clone size: -; V gene: TRBV5-1; J gene: TRBJ1-1; D gene: TRBD1; CDR3 protein: CASRATGKRTEAFF; CDR3 DNA: TGCGCCAGCAGAGCGACAGGGAAAAGGACTGAAGCTTTCTTT
clone size: -; V gene: TRBV28; J gene: TRBJ1-2; D gene: -; CDR3 protein: CASSLRSLDNYGYTF; CDR3 DNA: TGTGCCAGCAGTTTAAGGAGTCTGGATAACTATGGCTACACCTTC
clone size: -; V gene: TRBV28; J gene: TRBJ2-7; D gene: -; CDR3 protein: CASSPTPTGLELYEQYF; CDR3 DNA: TGTGCCAGCAGCCCAACCCCTACCGGACTTGAGCTCTACGAGCAGTACTTC
clone size: once; V gene: TRBV12-3/TRBV12-4; J gene: TRBJ2-7; D gene: TRBD1; CDR3 protein: CATAPGGSYEQYF; CDR3 DNA: TGTGCCACCGCGCCAGGGGGCTCCTACGAGCAGTACTTC
clone size: -; V gene: TRBV28; J gene: TRBJ1-1; D gene: -; CDR3 protein: CASGREAFF; CDR3 DNA: TGTGCCAGCGGCAGGGAAGCTTTCTTT
clone size: -; V gene: TRBV19; J gene: TRBJ1-1; D gene: -; CDR3 protein: CASKQRAEAFF; CDR3 DNA: TGTGCCAGTAAGCAACGAGCTGAAGCTTTCTTT
clone size: -; V gene: TRBV19; J gene: TRBJ1-2; D gene: TRBD1; CDR3 protein: CASSTMTGGIGGGYTF; CDR3 DNA: TGTGCCAGTAGTACAATGACAGGGGGCATTGGCGGTGGCTACACCTTC
clone size: once; V gene: TRBV7-9; J gene: TRBJ2-5; D gene: TRBD1; CDR3 protein: CASSLAGTGQETQYF; CDR3 DNA: TGTGCCAGCAGCTTAGCCGGGACAGGGCAAGAGACCCAGTACTTC
clone size: -; V gene: TRBV5-1; J gene: TRBJ2-4; D gene: TRBD1; CDR3 protein: CASSWGQAGTRNIQYF; CDR3 DNA: TGCGCCAGCAGCTGGGGACAGGCGGGTACCAGAAACATTCAGTACTTC
clone size: -; V gene: TRBV28; J gene: TRBJ1-1; D gene: -; CDR3 protein: CASKLTVVAEAFF; CDR3 DNA: TGTGCCAGCAAATTGACAGTGGTCGCTGAAGCTTTCTTT
clone size: -; V gene: TRBV7-9; J gene: TRBJ2-1; D gene: -; CDR3 protein: CASATLATNEQFF; CDR3 DNA: TGTGCCAGCGCAACACTAGCAACCAATGAGCAGTTCTTC
clone size: once; V gene: TRBV28; J gene: TRBJ1-4; D gene: TRBD1; CDR3 protein: CASSYDRGNEKLFF; CDR3 DNA: TGTGCCAGCAGTTACGACAGGGGGAATGAAAAACTGTTTTTT
clone size: few; V gene: TRBV9; J gene: TRBJ2-5; D gene: -; CDR3 protein: CASSGGLSFANSVETQYF; CDR3 DNA: TGTGCCAGCAGCGGAGGACTGAGTTTCGCGAATTCGGTGGAGACCCAGTACTTC
clone size: -; V gene: TRBV2; J gene: TRBJ2-1; D gene: -; CDR3 protein: CASVLTDSSYNEQFF; CDR3 DNA: TGTGCCAGCGTTTTAACTGATAGCTCCTACAATGAGCAGTTCTTC
clone size: once; V gene: TRBV19; J gene: TRBJ1-1; D gene: -; CDR3 protein: CASSDTGSEAFF; CDR3 DNA: TGTGCCAGTAGTGATACGGGATCTGAAGCTTTCTTT
clone size: once; V gene: TRBV29-1; J gene: TRBJ2-1; D gene: TRBD1; CDR3 protein: CSVEGPGGHEQFF; CDR3 DNA: TGCAGCGTTGAAGGTCCAGGGGGCCATGAGCAGTTCTTC
clone size: -; V gene: TRBV11-2; J gene: TRBJ2-6; D gene: -; CDR3 protein: CASSPRTATTSGANVLTF; CDR3 DNA: TGTGCCAGCAGCCCCCGGACAGCGACGACCTCTGGGGCCAACGTCCTGACTTTC
clone size: -; V gene: TRBV7-8; J gene: TRBJ1-1; D gene: -; CDR3 protein: CASSLVRQLNTEAFF; CDR3 DNA: TGTGCCAGCAGCTTAGTTCGACAGCTGAACACTGAAGCTTTCTTT
clone size: -; V gene: TRBV29-1; J gene: TRBJ2-3; D gene: TRBD2; CDR3 protein: CSVDGTSGIADTQYF; CDR3 DNA: TGCAGCGTTGATGGGACTAGCGGGATCGCAGATACGCAGTATTTT
clone size: once; V gene: TRBV29-1; J gene: TRBJ1-5; D gene: TRBD1; CDR3 protein: CSVTPATPGQGMSNQPQHF; CDR3 DNA: TGCAGCGTTACCCCCGCCACGCCGGGACAGGGGATGAGCAATCAGCCCCAGCATTTT
clone size: -; V gene: TRBV19; J gene: TRBJ2-2; D gene: -; CDR3 protein: CASSILDSTRELFF; CDR3 DNA: TGTGCCAGTAGTATCCTAGATTCGACCAGGGAGCTGTTTTTT
clone size: few; V gene: TRBV28; J gene: TRBJ1-5; D gene: -; CDR3 protein: CASSETGNNQPQHF; CDR3 DNA: TGTGCCAGCAGTGAAACAGGGAACAATCAGCCCCAGCATTTT
clone size: -; V gene: TRBV11-3; J gene: TRBJ2-3; D gene: -; CDR3 protein: CASSPFREATDTQYF; CDR3 DNA: TGTGCCAGCAGCCCTTTCAGGGAAGCAACAGATACGCAGTATTTT
clone size: -; V gene: TRBV24-1; J gene: TRBJ1-2; D gene: -; CDR3 protein: CATSDLTGNYGYTF; CDR3 DNA: TGTGCCACCAGTGATTTGACCGGGAACTATGGCTACACCTTC
clone size: -; V gene: TRBV6-5; J gene: TRBJ1-5; D gene: -; CDR3 protein: CASSRRGDQPQHF; CDR3 DNA: TGTGCCAGCAGCCGCAGGGGAGATCAGCCCCAGCATTTT